This T cell receptor beta chain appears in the sequencing data of a study of cytomegalovirus exposure and HLA in healthy donors. Worth noting for this clone: The antigen is not known.

This CDR3 spans 15 amino acids. Germline loops: CDR1 SEHNR, CDR2 FQNEAQ (reference sequence). Trimming took off 2 bases at V and 0 bases at J, with 8 bases between the two ends. Study results and limitations: A cluster of highly shared sequence variants was likely a sequencing artifact. Listed as cytomegalovirus-associated were over 150 TCR beta chains. Sequences of the TCR beta chain were said to predict the HLA-A and HLA-B alleles of most subjects accurately.

PCR primers comprised 60 Vbeta and 13 Jbeta primers. Generated by immunoSEQ multiplex PCR, the TCRdb table keeps only in-frame clones and is missing some. The table lists over 70,000 clones, around 77% of them singletons. The material sequenced was PBMCs. The chain joins TRBV7-9 to TRBJ1-5; D remains ambiguous. This receptor was identified in a man younger than 40 in good health and CMV-seronegative. DNA of the CDR3: TGTGCCAGCAGCTTATCAGGAAATAGCAATCAGCCCCAGCATTTT. This gives the protein CASSLSGNSNQPQHF. The full variable domain, completed using reference TRBV7-9 and TRBJ1-5, is DTGVSQNPRHKITKRGQNVTFRCDPISEHNRLYWYRQTLGQGPEFLTYFQNEAQLEKSRLLSDRFSAERPKGSFSTLEIQRTEQGDSAMYLCASSLSGNSNQPQHFGDGTRLSIL.